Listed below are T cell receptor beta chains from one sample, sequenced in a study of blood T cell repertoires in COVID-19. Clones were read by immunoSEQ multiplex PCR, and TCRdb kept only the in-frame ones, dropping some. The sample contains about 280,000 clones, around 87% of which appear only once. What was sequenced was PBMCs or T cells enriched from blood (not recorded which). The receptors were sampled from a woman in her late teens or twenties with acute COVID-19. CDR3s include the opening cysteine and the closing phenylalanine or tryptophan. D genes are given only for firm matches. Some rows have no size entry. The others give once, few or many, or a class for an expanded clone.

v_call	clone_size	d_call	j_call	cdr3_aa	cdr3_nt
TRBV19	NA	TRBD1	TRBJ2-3	CASTLDRGTDTQYF	TGTGCCAGTACCTTGGACAGGGGGACAGATACGCAGTATTTT
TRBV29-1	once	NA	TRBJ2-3	CSVFAGARGTQYF	TGCAGCGTTTTCGCGGGTGCCAGAGGTACGCAGTATTTT
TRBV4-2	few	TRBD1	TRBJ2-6	CASSQVQLAGGYSGANVLTF	TGTGCCAGCAGCCAAGTGCAATTGGCAGGGGGTTACTCTGGGGCCAACGTCCTGACTTTC
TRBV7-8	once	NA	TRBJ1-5	CASSLDWKRQHF	TGTGCCAGCAGCTTAGACTGGAAGAGGCAGCATTTT
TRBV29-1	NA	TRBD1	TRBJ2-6	CSVGQGVTSGANVLTF	TGCAGCGTTGGACAGGGGGTAACCTCTGGGGCCAACGTCCTGACTTTC
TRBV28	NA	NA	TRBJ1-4	CASSLRQALGIRPPALDEKLFF	TGTGCCAGCAGTCTCCGACAGGCGCTAGGGATTAGACCTCCGGCCTTAGATGAAAAACTGTTTTTT
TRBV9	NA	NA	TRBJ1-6	CASSVAVSPNSPLHF	TGTGCCAGCAGCGTAGCTGTTAGCCCTAATTCACCCCTCCACTTT
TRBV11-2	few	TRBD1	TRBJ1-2	CASSTNGMGTGSGYTF	TGTGCCAGCAGCACTAATGGGATGGGGACAGGGAGCGGCTACACCTTC
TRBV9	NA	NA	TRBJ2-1	CASSVSNGIQFF	TGTGCCAGCAGCGTCTCGAACGGGATCCAGTTCTTC
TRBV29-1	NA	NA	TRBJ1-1	CSVDPGVGAEAFF	TGCAGCGTTGACCCGGGGGTGGGGGCTGAAGCTTTCTTT
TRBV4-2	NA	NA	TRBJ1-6	CASSQEEGSNSPLHF	TGTGCCAGCAGCCAAGAGGAGGGATCTAATTCACCCCTCCACTTT
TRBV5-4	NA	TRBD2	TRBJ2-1	CASSQSGRAYNEQFF	TGTGCCAGCAGCCAGAGCGGGAGGGCCTACAATGAGCAGTTCTTC
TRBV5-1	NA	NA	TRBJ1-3	CASSSGRGGPGNTIYF	TGCGCCAGCAGCTCCGGCCGGGGGGGCCCTGGAAACACCATATATTTT
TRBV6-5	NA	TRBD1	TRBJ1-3	CASSYQGGRGNTIYF	TGTGCCAGCAGTTATCAAGGGGGCCGTGGAAACACCATATATTTT
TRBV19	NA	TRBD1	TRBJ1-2	CASSWDRVNYGYTF	TGTGCCAGTAGTTGGGACAGGGTTAACTATGGCTACACCTTC
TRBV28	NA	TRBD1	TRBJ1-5	CASSELQGAFNQPQHF	TGTGCCAGCAGTGAACTACAGGGGGCATTCAATCAGCCCCAGCATTTT
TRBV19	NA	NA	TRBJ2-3	CASRATRGSADTQYF	TGTGCCAGTCGGGCGACTCGAGGGAGTGCAGATACGCAGTATTTT